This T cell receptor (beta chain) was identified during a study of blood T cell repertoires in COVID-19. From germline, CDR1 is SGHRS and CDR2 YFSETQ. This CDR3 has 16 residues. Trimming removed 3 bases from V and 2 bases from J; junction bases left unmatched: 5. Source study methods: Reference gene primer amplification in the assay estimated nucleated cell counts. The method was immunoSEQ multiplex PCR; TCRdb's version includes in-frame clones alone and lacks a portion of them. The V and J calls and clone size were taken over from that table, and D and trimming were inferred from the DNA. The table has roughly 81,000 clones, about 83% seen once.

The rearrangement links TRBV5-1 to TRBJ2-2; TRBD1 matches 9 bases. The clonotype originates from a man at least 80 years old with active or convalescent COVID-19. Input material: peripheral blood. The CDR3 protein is CASSWTGDANTGELFF. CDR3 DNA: TGCGCCAGCAGCTGGACAGGGGACGCAAACACCGGGGAGCTGTTTTTT.